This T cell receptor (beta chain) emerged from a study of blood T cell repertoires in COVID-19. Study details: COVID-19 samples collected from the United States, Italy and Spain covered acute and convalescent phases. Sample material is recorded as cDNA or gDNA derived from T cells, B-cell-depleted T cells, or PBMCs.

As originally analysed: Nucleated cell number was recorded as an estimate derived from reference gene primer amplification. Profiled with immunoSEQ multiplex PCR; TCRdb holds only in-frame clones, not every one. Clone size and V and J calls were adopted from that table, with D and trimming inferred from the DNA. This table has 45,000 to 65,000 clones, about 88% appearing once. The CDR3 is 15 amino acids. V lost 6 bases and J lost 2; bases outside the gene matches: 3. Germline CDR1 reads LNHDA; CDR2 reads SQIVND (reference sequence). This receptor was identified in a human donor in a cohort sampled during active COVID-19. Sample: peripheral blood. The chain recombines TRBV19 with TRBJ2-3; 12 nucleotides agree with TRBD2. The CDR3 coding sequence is TGTGCCAGTAGAGGGACTAGCGGGCCCACAGATACGCAGTATTTT. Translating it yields CASRGTSGPTDTQYF.